This T cell receptor beta chain was identified during a study of PD-1 blockade in classical Hodgkin lymphoma. The overall study: Patients were given intravenous nivolumab, 3 mg/kg, every 2 weeks. Notes on the study in general: The repertoire differences lack a defined cause, possibly disease activity or prior therapy. For complete responders, baseline diversity was comparable to that of newly diagnosed patients.

On this clone: Its antigen remains unknown.

The method was immunoSEQ multiplex PCR; TCRdb's version includes in-frame clones alone and lacks a portion of them. The sample contains tens of thousands of clones, roughly nine tenths of which appear only once. Time point given: cycle 4 day 1 (C4D1), after more than five weeks of nivolumab. Exposure to brentuximab vedotin varied, and each patient had relapsed following autologous stem cell transplantation. Progressive disease, partial response or complete response was each patient's best response. CDR1 and CDR2 (germline): SEHNR, FQNEAQ (reference sequence). CDR3 size: 15 residues. Germline trimming cut 6 bases from V and 5 bases from J; bases unmatched to any gene: 5.

J is TRBJ2-1 and V is TRBV7-9; 12 bases agree with TRBD2. The material sequenced was peripheral blood mononuclear cells (PBMCs), taken before the fourth cycle of nivolumab. This TCR derives from a human donor with classical Hodgkin lymphoma. The CDR3, as DNA: TGTGCCAGCAGTCTCGGACTAGCGGGGAACAATGAGCAGTTCTTC. This sequence encodes CASSLGLAGNNEQFF.